This entry lists 17 T cell receptor beta chains sequenced from one sample in a study of T cells in Graves' hyperthyroidism and ophthalmopathy. Amplified TCR beta CDR3 regions derived from RNA transcripts. RT-PCR in the first round (using the HTBI primer set) targeted the TCR CDR3. TCRdb reanalysed the multiplex PCR reads using MiXCR and keeps one entry per CDR3 protein. The profile shows about 570,000 distinct CDR3 sequences, just over 45% of them singletons. Sequencing was carried out using peripheral blood or thyroid tissue (not recorded which). Receptors originate from an adult woman with Graves' disease, either hyperthyroidism or ophthalmopathy (not recorded which).

This chain connects TRBV7-9 to TRBJ2-7; no clear D. This CDR3 region has 12 residues. Per germline, CDR1 SEHNR and CDR2 FQNEAQ (reference sequence). V was shortened by 2 bases and J by 6 bases, with 8 bases between the two germline ends. In nucleotides, the CDR3 is TGTGCCAGCAGCTTATCAACACGCGAGCAGTACTTC. This codes for CASSLSTREQYF.

This clonotype was seen ten or more times. The gene calls are TRBV6-6 and TRBJ1-5; D is unresolved. V lost 6 bases, J lost 0 bases, and 9 bases lay in between. This CDR3 is built from 14 residues. Germline V CDR1 and CDR2: MNHNY, SVGAGI (reference sequence). CDR3 loop: CASRVEYSNQPQHF. In DNA form, the CDR3 reads TGTGCCAGCAGAGTAGAATATAGCAATCAGCCCCAGCATTTT.

This clonotype appeared many times. The chain couples TRBV7-2 to TRBJ2-5; D is unresolved. Germline V gene lookup returns CDR1 SGHTA and CDR2 FQGNSA. CDR3 length: 13 amino acids. Trimming removed 1 base at V and 5 bases at J, with 8 bases between. As DNA, the CDR3 is TGTGCCAGCAGCTTAGTGGCTTTTGAGACCCAGTACTTC. Its protein product is CASSLVAFETQYF.

This clonotype was recorded at least ten times. The chain is built from TRBV4-1 and TRBJ2-7; D gene ambiguous. Germline loops: CDR1 MGHRA, CDR2 YSYEKL. The CDR3 consists of 13 residues. Trimming shortened V by 1 base and J by 9 bases, and 13 bases separated the two germline ends. The CDR3 DNA follows: TGCGCCAGCAGCCAAGCCGGGCCAGGCGGGCAGTACTTC. It yields the protein CASSQAGPGGQYF.

The rearrangement joins TRBV7-6 to TRBJ2-5, with D possibly matching TRBD1 (6 bases). This CDR3 is built from 14 residues. Germline CDR1 reads SGHVS; CDR2 reads FNYEAQ. The V end lost 5 bases, the J end lost 5 bases, and 15 bases lay between the germline ends. DNA for the CDR3: TGTGCCAGCAGCCGGACAGAAGTAGGGGAGACCCAGTACTTC. Translation: CASSRTEVGETQYF. Together with reference TRBV7-6 and TRBJ2-5, the CDR3 gives the full variable domain: GAGVSQSPRYKVTKRGQDVALRCDPISGHVSLYWYRQALGQGPEFLTYFNYEAQQDKSGLPNDRFSAERPEGSISTLTIQRTEQRDSAMYRCASSRTEVGETQYFGPGTRLLVL.

This clonotype was counted many times. This chain links TRBV7-9 with TRBJ1-2, with TRBD1 matching 7 bases. J was trimmed by 8 bases and V by 5 bases; bases with no gene match: 11. CDR1 SEHNR and CDR2 FQNEAQ come from the germline V gene (reference sequence). CDR3 length: 14 amino acids. As DNA, the CDR3 is TGTGCCAGCAGCATTATCGACAGGGTTAACGGCTACACCTTC. Translating gives CASSIIDRVNGYTF.

The chain is built from TRBV19 and TRBJ2-7, with 10 bases fitting TRBD1. This CDR3 comprises 14 residues. Germline CDR1 and CDR2: LNHDA and SQIVND (reference sequence). The J segment lost 6 bases and the V segment lost 5 bases, leaving 7 bases of the junction unmatched. In nucleotides, the CDR3 is TGTGCCAGTAGTGGGACCGGGACAGGGGTCGAGCAGTACTTC. Translation gives CASSGTGTGVEQYF.

This sequence joins TRBV6-5 and TRBJ2-3; 8 bases are a match to TRBD2. The CDR3 runs 15 residues. Looked up from germline, CDR1 is MNHEY and CDR2 is SVGAGI. With 0 bases clipped from V and 2 bases from J, the junction kept 1 base outside the gene matches. The CDR3 DNA reads TGTGCCAGCAGTTACTCGACTAGCGACACAGATACGCAGTATTTT. Translated: CASSYSTSDTDTQYF.

This chain connects TRBV10-2 to TRBJ1-1, with unresolved D. From germline, CDR1 is WSHSY and CDR2 SAAADI. The length of the CDR3 is 13 residues. V lost 0 bases and J 3 bases, leaving 5 bases between the germline ends. The CDR3 coding sequence is TGCGCCAGCAGTGAGTCGCCGGACACTGAAGCTTTCTTT. Translated, it gives CASSESPDTEAFF.

This clonotype appeared many times. The rearrangement links TRBV5-5 to TRBJ2-7, with 8 bases fitting TRBD1. The CDR3 extends over 17 amino acids. Trimming took 2 bases from V and 5 from J; bases not matched to a gene: 15. Germline assignment: CDR1 SGHKS and CDR2 YYEKEE (reference sequence). CDR3 coding DNA: TGTGCCAGCAGCTTATACCCTATGACAGGGGAAGACAACGAGCAGTACTTC. It is translated as CASSLYPMTGEDNEQYF.

The chain combines TRBV10-3 with TRBJ1-5, with a possible D match to TRBD1 (6 bases). Trimming removed 1 base at V and 5 bases at J, with 9 bases between. Germline CDR1 reads ENHRY; CDR2 reads SYGVKD. This CDR3 has 14 amino acids. In nucleotides, the CDR3 is TGTGCCATCAGTGAGTACAGGGCGGATCAGCCCCAGCATTTT. Translated: CAISEYRADQPQHF.

This clonotype came up a few times. The genes are TRBV15 and TRBJ2-5; either TRBD1 or TRBD2 may fit D (5 bases each). The V end lost 0 bases, the J end lost 5 bases, and 13 bases lay between the germline ends. The germline CDR1 and CDR2 sequences are LNHNV and YYDKDF (reference sequence). This CDR3 is 15 amino acids long. CDR3 sequence (DNA): TGTGCCACCAGCAGAGATCCCGGGGCGAGGGAGACCCAGTACTTC. Translated: CATSRDPGARETQYF.

This clonotype was counted a few times. V usage is TRBV7-2 and J usage is TRBJ2-5; D ambiguous. This CDR3 is 12 amino acids long. Deletions cut 5 bases from V and 5 bases from J, with 9 bases between. Germline loops: CDR1 SGHTA, CDR2 FQGNSA. The CDR3 spells CASSGRSETQYF. The CDR3 DNA follows: TGTGCCAGCAGCGGCCGATCGGAGACCCAGTACTTC.

The chain uses TRBV20-1 and TRBJ1-1; TRBD1 might be the D (5 bases). Trimming took 3 bases from V and 0 from J, leaving 14 bases between them. Germline loops: CDR1 DFQATT, CDR2 SNEGSKA (reference sequence). This CDR3 comprises 15 residues. The CDR3 reads CSASLDPGVNTEAFF. CDR3 DNA sequence: TGCAGTGCTAGCCTAGATCCGGGGGTGAACACTGAAGCTTTCTTT.

V and J are TRBV29-1 and TRBJ2-3; no clear D gene. The CDR3 is 12 amino acids. Per the germline V gene, CDR1 is SQVTM and CDR2 is ANQGSEA. With 7 bases removed from V and 4 bases from J, the gap between germline ends came to 12 bases. CDR3 DNA sequence: TGCAGCGCAGGACGGCTAGCAGATACGCAGTATTTT. It is translated as CSAGRLADTQYF.

In its sample, this clonotype was seen many times. CDR3 in amino acids: CASRRREYETQYF. CDR3 DNA: TGTGCCAGCAGACGCCGGGAGTACGAGACCCAGTACTTC. The chain is built from TRBV7-6 and TRBJ2-5, with D maybe TRBD2 (6 bases). V was shortened by 6 bases and J by 5 bases, with 13 bases between the two germline ends. Germline CDR1 SGHVS, CDR2 FNYEAQ. This CDR3 is built from 13 residues.

The V and J genes are TRBV7-3 and TRBJ2-5; 14 bases map to TRBD2. CDR3 length: 15 residues. CDR1 SGHTA and CDR2 FQGTGA come from the germline V gene. Trimming cost V 3 bases and J 3 bases; bases outside gene matches: 0. The DNA for the CDR3 is TGTGCCAGCAGCTTGACTAGCGGGAGGGAAGAGACCCAGTACTTC. It specifies CASSLTSGREETQYF. Looking up the rest from reference TRBV7-3 and TRBJ2-5 gives the full variable domain: GAGVSQTPSNKVTEKGKYVELRCDPISGHTALYWYRQSLGQGPEFLIYFQGTGAADDSGLPNDRFFAVRPEGSVSTLKIQRTERGDSAVYLCASSLTSGREETQYFGPGTRLLVL.